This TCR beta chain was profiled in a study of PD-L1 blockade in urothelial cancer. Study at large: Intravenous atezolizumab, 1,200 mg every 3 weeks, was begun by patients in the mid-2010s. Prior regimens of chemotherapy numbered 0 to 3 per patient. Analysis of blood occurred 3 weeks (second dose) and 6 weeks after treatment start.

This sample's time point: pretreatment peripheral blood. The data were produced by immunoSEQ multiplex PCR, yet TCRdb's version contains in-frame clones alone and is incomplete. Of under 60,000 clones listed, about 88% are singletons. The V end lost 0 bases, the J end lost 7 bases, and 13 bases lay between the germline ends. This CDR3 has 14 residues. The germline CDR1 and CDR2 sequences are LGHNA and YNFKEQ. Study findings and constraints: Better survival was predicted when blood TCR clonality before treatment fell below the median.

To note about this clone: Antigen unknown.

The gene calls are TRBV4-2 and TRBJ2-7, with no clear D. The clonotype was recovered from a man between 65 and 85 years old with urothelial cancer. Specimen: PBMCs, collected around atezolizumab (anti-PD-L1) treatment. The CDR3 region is CASSQDLLYGEQYF. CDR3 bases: TGTGCCAGCAGCCAAGACTTGCTCTACGGTGAGCAGTACTTC.